This T cell receptor beta chain was found in a study of beta chain features in type 1 diabetes. The study's findings and limits: Patients and controls would be equally affected if PCR favored shorter templates.

This clone was counted only a few times. The antigen is not known. Sequencing targeted expressed TCRB transcripts, as all isolated RNA had been reverse transcribed. Using immunoSEQ multiplex PCR, the repertoire was profiled, and TCRdb retains in-frame clones only, with some absent. The sample lists some 900,000 clones, roughly a sixth occurring once. Germline V gene data show CDR1 as SEHNR and CDR2 as FQNEAQ (reference sequence). The CDR3 spans 15 residues. The V end lost 5 bases, the J end lost 5 bases, and 16 bases lay between the germline ends. Input material: naive CD4+ T cells from blood. This rearrangement joins TRBV7-9 to TRBJ1-5, with D possibly matching TRBD1 (6 bases). The receptor comes from a woman between 18 and 30 years old in good health. The CDR3 DNA reads TGTGCCAGCAGCACAGGGTTATGGGCAGATCAGCCCCAGCATTTT. Translating gives CASSTGLWADQPQHF. Full variable domain (outside the CDR3, taken from reference TRBV7-9 and TRBJ1-5): DTGVSQNPRHKITKRGQNVTFRCDPISEHNRLYWYRQTLGQGPEFLTYFQNEAQLEKSRLLSDRFSAERPKGSFSTLEIQRTEQGDSAMYLCASSTGLWADQPQHFGDGTRLSIL.